What follows are 18 T cell receptor beta chains derived from one specimen sequenced in a study of cytotoxic CD8 clonotypes in ibrutinib-treated CLL. TCRdb keeps only in-frame clones here, not all; method: immunoSEQ multiplex PCR. The table includes under 200,000 clones, about 84% detected once. The sequenced sample was PBMCs, obtained after 24 months of ibrutinib treatment. The origin of the receptors is a human donor with chronic lymphocytic leukemia.

The V and J genes are TRBV19 and TRBJ2-2; D uncertain. From germline, CDR1 is LNHDA and CDR2 SQIVND (reference sequence). This CDR3 has 12 amino acids. Trimming cost V 4 bases and J 5 bases, with 5 bases left between them. The CDR3 here is CASSTRTGELFF. The CDR3 DNA sequence: TGTGCCAGTAGTACGAGGACCGGGGAGCTGTTTTTT.

V and J are TRBV7-9 and TRBJ1-1; D uncertain. Germline V lookup: CDR1 SEHNR, CDR2 FQNEAQ (reference sequence). This CDR3 spans 12 amino acids. V lost 0 bases, J lost 11 bases, and 10 bases lay in between. CDR3 in DNA: TGTGCCAGCAGCTTAGCACCGGCTCGGGCTTTCTTT. It is translated as CASSLAPARAFF.

The rearrangement links TRBV7-9 to TRBJ2-7; perhaps TRBD1 as D (6 bases). Germline CDR1 reads SEHNR; CDR2 reads FQNEAQ (reference sequence). V lost 1 base and J 5 bases, leaving 12 bases between the germline ends. The CDR3 has 14 amino acids. This CDR3 reads CASSLERTEHEQYF. The CDR3 DNA reads TGTGCCAGCAGCTTAGAAAGGACAGAGCACGAGCAGTACTTC.

The chain combines TRBV11-3 with TRBJ1-4; D is undetermined. Looked up from germline, CDR1 is SGHNT and CDR2 is YENEEA. This CDR3 has 15 residues. V lost 2 bases to trimming and J lost 4 bases, with 11 bases between them. The CDR3 loop reads CASSLRSGFNEKLFF. The CDR3 DNA sequence: TGTGCCAGCAGCTTACGTTCCGGGTTTAATGAAAAACTGTTTTTT.

Only one count was recorded for this clone. The J gene is TRBJ1-2, the V gene TRBV27; 7 bases are shared with TRBD1. The CDR3 covers 15 residues. The germline CDR1 and CDR2 sequences are MNHEY and SMNVEV (reference sequence). V shed 5 bases, J shed 4 bases, and the junction held 10 bases outside the gene matches. CDR3 in DNA: TGTGCCAGCAGTCCCCAGGAAGGGGGCATCTATGGCTACACCTTC. Residues: CASSPQEGGIYGYTF.

The V call is TRBV14, the J call TRBJ2-7; perhaps D is TRBD1 or TRBD2 (5 bases each). Trimming shortened V by 2 bases and J by 6 bases, and 8 bases separated the two germline ends. The CDR3 runs 12 residues. In germline, CDR1 is SGHDN, CDR2 FVKESK. The CDR3 is CASSQQGPEQYF. Here the CDR3 DNA reads TGTGCCAGCAGCCAACAGGGACCCGAGCAGTACTTC.

This clone was found a few times. The V and J genes are TRBV2 and TRBJ1-5; D gene unclear. The germline CDR1 and CDR2 sequences are SNHLY and FYNNEI. This CDR3 is 12 amino acids long. The V end was cut by 6 bases, the J end by 5 bases, with 8 bases between. The CDR3 sequence: CASRNKDQPQHF. The CDR3 nucleotides are TGTGCCAGCAGGAACAAGGATCAGCCCCAGCATTTT.

This chain joins TRBV6-6 and TRBJ1-1, with 7 bases lining up with TRBD1. Per the germline V gene, CDR1 is MNHNY and CDR2 is SVGAGI (reference sequence). V shed 6 bases, J shed 0 bases, and the junction held 4 bases outside the gene matches. This CDR3 has 14 amino acids. The DNA for the CDR3 is TGTGCCAGCAGAGGACAGGCCATGAACACTGAAGCTTTCTTT. The encoded protein is CASRGQAMNTEAFF.

The V gene is TRBV6-1, the J gene TRBJ2-1; perhaps TRBD2 as D (5 bases). The CDR3 spans 15 residues. Trimming took 7 bases from V and 3 from J, leaving 16 bases between them. Germline-derived CDR1 and CDR2 are MNHNS and SASEGT. CDR3 amino acids: CASMGDLHGYNEQFF. In DNA, the CDR3 is TGTGCCAGCATGGGAGACCTTCACGGCTACAATGAGCAGTTCTTC.

The CDR3 spells CAIAADINEKLFF. The CDR3 DNA sequence: TGTGCCATCGCAGCTGATATTAATGAAAAACTGTTTTTT. This chain connects TRBV10-3 to TRBJ1-4; D gene uncertain. The CDR3 extends over 13 amino acids. Germline CDR1 reads ENHRY; CDR2 reads SYGVKD. Between the trimmed V and J ends, which lost 8 bases and 4 bases, there was a span of 11 bases.

V and J are TRBV2 and TRBJ2-1, with TRBD1 identical over 11 bases. The CDR3 spans 15 residues. V dropped 6 bases and J dropped 7; count of bases not matched to a gene: 8. From germline, CDR1 is SNHLY and CDR2 FYNNEI. The CDR3 sequence: CASRDRTGGLNEQFF. CDR3 DNA sequence: TGTGCCAGCAGAGACAGGACAGGGGGCTTGAATGAGCAGTTCTTC.

On this clone: Other DNA sequences from this sample encode an identical CDR3 as well. This chain connects TRBV2 to TRBJ2-1, with D hard to call. Germline lookup yields CDR1 SNHLY and CDR2 FYNNEI. The V end lost 4 bases, the J end lost 4 bases, and 2 bases lay between the germline ends. The CDR3 loop spans 11 amino acids. The CDR3 loop reads CASSVYNEQFF. The CDR3 DNA follows: TGTGCCAGCAGTGTTTACAATGAGCAGTTCTTC.

V and J are TRBV18 and TRBJ1-5; 9 nucleotides agree with TRBD1. The CDR3 sequence is 17 residues long. CDR1 is KGHSH and CDR2 is LQKENI in the germline V gene. With V trimmed by 2 bases and J by 6 bases, 11 bases remained unmatched. The CDR3 loop reads CASSPATGTGSIQPQHF. CDR3 DNA sequence: TGTGCCAGCTCACCAGCGACCGGGACAGGGTCAATTCAGCCCCAGCATTTT.

V and J are TRBV7-9 and TRBJ1-2; D unresolved. This CDR3 is built from 17 residues. CDR1 SEHNR and CDR2 FQNEAQ come from the germline V gene (reference sequence). Trimming pared 0 bases from V and 0 bases from J, leaving 14 bases between. The CDR3 reads CASSLAGIQIANYGYTF. CDR3 sequence (DNA): TGTGCCAGCAGCTTAGCGGGTATACAGATAGCTAACTATGGCTACACCTTC.

This rearrangement joins TRBV5-1 to TRBJ1-1; D might be TRBD1 (6 bases). Germline V lookup: CDR1 SGHRS, CDR2 YFSETQ. Trimming removed 4 bases at V and 2 bases at J, with 15 bases between. This CDR3 is built from 15 residues. CDR3 sequence (DNA): TGCGCCAGCAGCGGCAGGGGCACCGACAACACTGAAGCTTTCTTT. Its translation: CASSGRGTDNTEAFF. Complete variable domain (other parts from reference TRBV5-1 and TRBJ1-1): KAGVTQTPRYLIKTRGQQVTLSCSPISGHRSVSWYQQTPGQGLQFLFEYFSETQRNKGNFPGRFSGRQFSNSRSEMNVSTLELGDSALYLCASSGRGTDNTEAFFGQGTRLTVV.

The chain combines TRBV9 with TRBJ2-3; D unclear. The V and J ends lost 3 bases and 0 bases respectively, with 8 bases between them. The CDR3 is 14 residues long. Per the germline V gene, CDR1 is SGDLS and CDR2 is YYNGEE. In nucleotides, the CDR3 is TGTGCCAGCAGCGCCCGTTCTAGCACAGATACGCAGTATTTT. Protein: CASSARSSTDTQYF.

This chain links TRBV10-3 with TRBJ2-7; 8 bases are a match to TRBD2. The length of the CDR3 is 14 residues. After removal of 3 bases from V and 5 bases from J, the junction contained 6 bases not matched to a gene. The germline CDR1 and CDR2 sequences are ENHRY and SYGVKD. DNA for the CDR3: TGTGCCATCAGTGACTCCGGGGGGGTCCACGAGCAGTACTTC. It yields the protein CAISDSGGVHEQYF.

The rearrangement joins TRBV5-1 to TRBJ1-1, with 7 bases aligning to TRBD1. J was trimmed by 3 bases and V by 4 bases; bases with no gene match: 12. The CDR3 is 16 amino acids. Per the germline V gene, CDR1 is SGHRS and CDR2 is YFSETQ. CDR3 coding DNA: TGCGCCAGCAGCAGATTACCGGGACAGCAGTACACTGAAGCTTTCTTT. This encodes CASSRLPGQQYTEAFF. The full variable domain, in which reference TRBV5-1 and TRBJ1-1 provide the parts outside the CDR3, is KAGVTQTPRYLIKTRGQQVTLSCSPISGHRSVSWYQQTPGQGLQFLFEYFSETQRNKGNFPGRFSGRQFSNSRSEMNVSTLELGDSALYLCASSRLPGQQYTEAFFGQGTRLTVV.